A selection of T cell receptor beta chains follows, all from one sample in a study of cytotoxic CD8 clonotypes in ibrutinib-treated CLL. Libraries were prepared by immunoSEQ multiplex PCR; TCRdb keeps only in-frame clonotypes and omits some of them. Counted here are more than 7,500 clones, approximately 79% occurring once; the ten biggest clones make up about 3.7%. Sequencing used PBMCs, obtained before ibrutinib treatment. The receptor set was obtained from a human donor with chronic lymphocytic leukemia. CDR3s include the opening cysteine and the closing phenylalanine or tryptophan. The D gene is left open where the match is weak. Some rows mark clone size as missing; the rest say once, few, many or name a class of expanded clone.

DNA: TGTGCCAGCAGTGAACGGGGAGATACGCAGTATTTT; CDR3: CASSERGDTQYF; J: TRBJ2-3; D: .; V: TRBV6-1; size: .
DNA: TGTGCCAGCACCCGCCCCAGCGGGAGGGCCGGGGATACGCAGTATTTT; CDR3: CASTRPSGRAGDTQYF; J: TRBJ2-3; D: TRBD2; V: TRBV28; size: .
DNA: TGTGCCAGCAGCCCCGGGGCCATGCGGAGGGGTAACCCCTACGAGCAGTACTTC; CDR3: CASSPGAMRRGNPYEQYF; J: TRBJ2-7; D: .; V: TRBV11-2; size: .
DNA: TGTGCCATCAGTGAGTCGGGGCATCAAGCTTTCTTT; CDR3: CAISESGHQAFF; J: TRBJ1-1; D: .; V: TRBV10-3; size: few
DNA: TGTGCCAGCAGCCAGGGACAGGGGGGGTATCTAACCTATGGCTACACCTTC; CDR3: CASSQGQGGYLTYGYTF; J: TRBJ1-2; D: TRBD1; V: TRBV7-9; size: once
DNA: TGTGCCAGCAGCCTAGGGACTAGCGGGACGAGGCCAGATACGCAGTATTTT; CDR3: CASSLGTSGTRPDTQYF; J: TRBJ2-3; D: TRBD2; V: TRBV7-2; size: once
DNA: TGCGCCAGCAGCAAGGACGGAAGCACAGATACGCAGTATTTT; CDR3: CASSKDGSTDTQYF; J: TRBJ2-3; D: .; V: TRBV5-1; size: .
DNA: TGCGCCAGCAGCCAAGATCTACAGTCCAACTCCAAAAACATTCAGTACTTC; CDR3: CASSQDLQSNSKNIQYF; J: TRBJ2-4; D: .; V: TRBV4-3; size: .
DNA: TGTGCCAGCAGCCTAGGAACCTACGAGCAGTACTTC; CDR3: CASSLGTYEQYF; J: TRBJ2-7; D: .; V: TRBV7-9; size: few
DNA: TGTGCCAGTAGTATGTACGGGGCTCTGGGCGTCTACGAGCAGTACTTC; CDR3: CASSMYGALGVYEQYF; J: TRBJ2-7; D: .; V: TRBV19; size: .
DNA: TGTGCCACCGAACAATTGGGAGGGAACGGTGAAGCTTTCTTT; CDR3: CATEQLGGNGEAFF; J: TRBJ1-1; D: .; V: TRBV9; size: once
DNA: TGTGCCAGCAGCTTAGGGGGCACTAGCACAGATACGCAGTATTTT; CDR3: CASSLGGTSTDTQYF; J: TRBJ2-3; D: .; V: TRBV7-9; size: .
DNA: TGTGCCAGCAGTTTGGGGGTCAGGGGGAACACTGAAGCTTTCTTT; CDR3: CASSLGVRGNTEAFF; J: TRBJ1-1; D: .; V: TRBV28; size: .
DNA: TGTGCCAGCAGTTCCTACAGAGAAACTGAAGCTTTCTTT; CDR3: CASSSYRETEAFF; J: TRBJ1-1; D: .; V: TRBV27; size: .
DNA: TGTGCCAGCAGTTCGGCTAGCGGGGGGGCCCAGAATACGCAGTATTTT; CDR3: CASSSASGGAQNTQYF; J: TRBJ2-3; D: TRBD2; V: TRBV2; size: .
DNA: TGTGCCAGCAGTTTACGTCGGACTAGCGGGAAAAATGAGCAGTTCTTC; CDR3: CASSLRRTSGKNEQFF; J: TRBJ2-1; D: TRBD2; V: TRBV28; size: .
DNA: TGTGCCAGCAGCCCCCGGACGGTCAGGGATTCACCCCTCCACTTT; CDR3: CASSPRTVRDSPLHF; J: TRBJ1-6; D: .; V: TRBV7-6; size: .
DNA: TGTGCCAGCAGCCCAAAAGGGGTATACAATGAGCAGTTCTTC; CDR3: CASSPKGVYNEQFF; J: TRBJ2-1; D: .; V: TRBV7-9; size: few
DNA: TGTGCCAGCAGTCTCAGGGGAACTAATGAAAAACTGTTTTTT; CDR3: CASSLRGTNEKLFF; J: TRBJ1-4; D: .; V: TRBV7-9; size: .
DNA: TGTGCCAGCAGTTTAGGCGGGGCTAACACCGGGGAGCTGTTTTTT; CDR3: CASSLGGANTGELFF; J: TRBJ2-2; D: .; V: TRBV27; size: .
DNA: TGTGCCAGCAGCCAAGAAGGGACCGGGACAAGTCTTTCCTACGAGCAGTACTTC; CDR3: CASSQEGTGTSLSYEQYF; J: TRBJ2-7; D: .; V: TRBV14; size: .
DNA: TGTGCCAGTAACCCAGACGGTTATTCTGGGGCCAACGTCCTGACTTTC; CDR3: CASNPDGYSGANVLTF; J: TRBJ2-6; D: .; V: TRBV19; size: few
DNA: TGTGCCAGCCCCTGGGGGAGCAGATACTATGGCTACACCTTC; CDR3: CASPWGSRYYGYTF; J: TRBJ1-2; D: .; V: TRBV27; size: .
DNA: TGCGCCAGCTCCCGACAGGGGGGCCAAGAGACCCAGTACTTC; CDR3: CASSRQGGQETQYF; J: TRBJ2-5; D: TRBD1; V: TRBV5-1; size: .
DNA: TGTGCCAGCAGCGTAGAAGGAGGAAGGGTGCAGTATTTT; CDR3: CASSVEGGRVQYF; J: TRBJ2-3; D: .; V: TRBV9; size: .
DNA: TGTGCCACCGCGGACAGGGGATGGAATGAGCAGTTCTTC; CDR3: CATADRGWNEQFF; J: TRBJ2-1; D: TRBD1; V: TRBV19; size: .
DNA: TGTGCCAGCAGCTCCGAACCGGGACAGGGGTCTGAAAAACTGTTTTTT; CDR3: CASSSEPGQGSEKLFF; J: TRBJ1-4; D: TRBD1; V: TRBV7-2; size: .
DNA: TGTGCCAGCAGCGTTCCTAGCGGGACGACAATATTATACGAGCAGTACTTC; CDR3: CASSVPSGTTILYEQYF; J: TRBJ2-7; D: TRBD2; V: TRBV9; size: .
DNA: TGTGCCAGTCGAAGTGGGGACGCAAAACCTAATCAGCCCCAGCATTTT; CDR3: CASRSGDAKPNQPQHF; J: TRBJ1-5; D: .; V: TRBV19; size: .
DNA: TGTGTCAGCAGCGCGGGGTGGGGACGTGCCCCTCACGAGCAGTACTTC; CDR3: CVSSAGWGRAPHEQYF; J: TRBJ2-7; D: .; V: TRBV9; size: .
DNA: TGTGCCAGCAGCGTAGACACAGGAGGAGTGTACTATGGCTACACCTTC; CDR3: CASSVDTGGVYYGYTF; J: TRBJ1-2; D: .; V: TRBV9; size: once
DNA: TGTGCCAGCGGGAGGCTTGGTACGGGGTCCGGCTACACCTTC; CDR3: CASGRLGTGSGYTF; J: TRBJ1-2; D: .; V: TRBV2; size: .
DNA: TGTGCCAGCTGGGTGTTTTGTCGGGACAGAGGCACAGATACGCAGTATTTT; CDR3: CASWVFCRDRGTDTQYF; J: TRBJ2-3; D: .; V: TRBV12-1; size: .
DNA: TGCGCCAGCAGCCCAGGACTGGGGGGGACCAAAAACATTCAGTACTTC; CDR3: CASSPGLGGTKNIQYF; J: TRBJ2-4; D: TRBD2; V: TRBV4-3; size: .
DNA: TGTGCCAGCAGTAGGGGGGATAATGAAAAACTGTTTTTT; CDR3: CASSRGDNEKLFF; J: TRBJ1-4; D: .; V: TRBV28; size: .
DNA: TGTGCCAGCAGCTTGGGTGGTAACAGGAGGAATGAGCAGTTCTTC; CDR3: CASSLGGNRRNEQFF; J: TRBJ2-1; D: .; V: TRBV5-4; size: .
DNA: TGTGCCAGCGTCCTTGGAGGGGTCTGGTTTTACGAGCAGTACTTC; CDR3: CASVLGGVWFYEQYF; J: TRBJ2-7; D: .; V: TRBV6-1; size: .
DNA: TGTGCCAGCAGTTTATCGCCGGAGGGAACGAGGGGTGGCTACACCTTC; CDR3: CASSLSPEGTRGGYTF; J: TRBJ1-2; D: .; V: TRBV28; size: once
DNA: TGTGCCAGCAGCCCCGGCGGGATAAGGGCTTTCTTT; CDR3: CASSPGGIRAFF; J: TRBJ1-1; D: .; V: TRBV7-8; size: .
DNA: TGTGCCAGTAGACCTCAAGGGGGGACGTATACGCAGTATTTT; CDR3: CASRPQGGTYTQYF; J: TRBJ2-3; D: .; V: TRBV19; size: .
DNA: TGTGCTAGTGGTCCGCCCGGACTATCAACTGGCACAGATACGCAGTATTTT; CDR3: CASGPPGLSTGTDTQYF; J: TRBJ2-3; D: .; V: TRBV12-5; size: .
DNA: TGTGCCAGCAGCTTAGCGCTTATAGGGATTGCTGGGGCCAACGTCCTGACTTTC; CDR3: CASSLALIGIAGANVLTF; J: TRBJ2-6; D: .; V: TRBV7-2; size: .
DNA: TGTGCCAGCAGCCCGACCGCTCGGGGAAACATTCAGTACTTC; CDR3: CASSPTARGNIQYF; J: TRBJ2-4; D: .; V: TRBV7-9; size: .
DNA: TGTGCCAGCAGCTTAGGCCCGTCTTACGAGCAGTACTTC; CDR3: CASSLGPSYEQYF; J: TRBJ2-7; D: .; V: TRBV11-2; size: .
DNA: TGTGCCAGCTCACCACCCGGGGAGCTGTTTTTT; CDR3: CASSPPGELFF; J: TRBJ2-2; D: .; V: TRBV18; size: medium-sized
DNA: TGCGCCAGCAGCCGACGTATAGGGGCTAGCGATTACACCGGGGAGCTGTTTTTT; CDR3: CASSRRIGASDYTGELFF; J: TRBJ2-2; D: .; V: TRBV4-3; size: .
DNA: TGTGCCAGCAGCTTGCAATCGGGGGCACTAGCCAAAAACATTCAGTACTTC; CDR3: CASSLQSGALAKNIQYF; J: TRBJ2-4; D: .; V: TRBV5-5; size: .
DNA: TGTGCCAGCAGTTTGGGGGTGCGGAGTTCTGATGGCTACACCTTC; CDR3: CASSLGVRSSDGYTF; J: TRBJ1-2; D: .; V: TRBV27; size: .
DNA: TGTGCCAGCAGCTTAAGCGGGACAGGGGGTACGGGCTACACCTTC; CDR3: CASSLSGTGGTGYTF; J: TRBJ1-2; D: TRBD1; V: TRBV7-3; size: .
DNA: TGTGCCAGCAGTGCTGATCCCGGGACGAGTGGCTACACCTTC; CDR3: CASSADPGTSGYTF; J: TRBJ1-2; D: .; V: TRBV6-1; size: .
DNA: TGTGCCAGCAGCTTTTCGGGGCTCACTGAAGCTTTCTTT; CDR3: CASSFSGLTEAFF; J: TRBJ1-1; D: .; V: TRBV7-3; size: .
DNA: TGTGCCAGCAGTGAATCTAGCGGGGGGACGGGTGAGCAGTTCTTC; CDR3: CASSESSGGTGEQFF; J: TRBJ2-1; D: TRBD2; V: TRBV6-1; size: once
DNA: TGTGCCAGCAGTGAAGCCGCAGGGGGCTACGAGCAGTACTTC; CDR3: CASSEAAGGYEQYF; J: TRBJ2-7; D: TRBD1; V: TRBV2; size: .
DNA: TGTGCCAGCCGATCTAGCGGGGGGAGGGCAGATACGCAGTATTTT; CDR3: CASRSSGGRADTQYF; J: TRBJ2-3; D: TRBD2; V: TRBV6-5; size: .
DNA: TGTGCCAGCAGCTTATGGGGGCTCGAGGAGACCCAGTACTTC; CDR3: CASSLWGLEETQYF; J: TRBJ2-5; D: .; V: TRBV5-5; size: .
DNA: TGTGCCAGCAGTTTATCGTATAGCGAGCAGTACTTC; CDR3: CASSLSYSEQYF; J: TRBJ2-7; D: .; V: TRBV28; size: .
DNA: TGCGCCAGCAGCCAAGTGTGGGGGACTAAAGAAGGCCCCAAAAACATTCAGTACTTC; CDR3: CASSQVWGTKEGPKNIQYF; J: TRBJ2-4; D: TRBD2; V: TRBV4-3; size: .